These 16 T cell receptor beta chains originate from one sample sequenced in a study of vaccination effects on CD4 cells after COVID-19. The culture ran for about 11 days, and then CD4+ T cells were isolated. Subjects were given two BNT162b2 or mRNA-1273 vaccine doses. The antigens of these receptors remain unknown. Sequencing was performed with immunoSEQ multiplex PCR; in TCRdb, only in-frame clones are kept and a portion is missing. Seen here are 40,000 to 50,000 clones, around 70% observed once, and the top ten hold about 10%. Sequencing used CD4+ T cells from PBMCs cultured without peptide, obtained after COVID-19 vaccination. The receptors here all came from a human donor who received a COVID-19 vaccine.

This clone was observed a few times. The CDR3, as DNA: TGTGCCAGCAGAGCCATTGGGGGGACTGAAGCTTTCTTT. This translates into CASRAIGGTEAFF. The gene calls are TRBV3-1 (or the pseudogene TRBV3-2) and TRBJ1-1; TRBD1 is a possible D gene (5 bases). This CDR3 is built from 13 residues. Trimming took 6 bases from V and 5 from J, leaving 13 bases between them. Germline-derived CDR1 and CDR2 are LGHDT and YNNKEL (reference sequence).

The chain combines TRBV6-1 with TRBJ1-5, with 8 bases fitting TRBD1. Trimming at V came to 5 bases and at J to 4 bases, leaving 4 bases not matched to a gene. The CDR3 contains 14 residues. Germline values: CDR1 MNHNS, CDR2 SASEGT. The CDR3 reads CASSSGQGNQPQHF. CDR3 sequence (DNA): TGTGCCAGCAGTTCAGGACAGGGTAATCAGCCCCAGCATTTT.

This clone was detected only once. The chain employs TRBV14 and TRBJ1-1; TRBD1 is a possible D gene (5 bases). Looked up from germline, CDR1 is SGHDN and CDR2 is FVKESK. The germline V and J ends were trimmed by 0 bases and 1 base, with 12 bases remaining between them. CDR3 length: 16 residues. CDR3 nucleotides: TGTGCCAGCAGCCAAGATCTGGGGACGGCGAACACTGAAGCTTTCTTT. This gives the protein CASSQDLGTANTEAFF.

The chain recombines TRBV24-1 with TRBJ2-1; 11 bases line up with TRBD1. The length of the CDR3 is 14 residues. The V gene end was trimmed by 5 bases and the J gene end by 7 bases; junction bases not matched to a gene: 3. The germline CDR1 and CDR2 sequences are KGHDR and SFDVKD. CDR3 sequence (DNA): TGTGCCACCAGTGGGACAGGGGGCTGGAATGAGCAGTTCTTC. It is translated as CATSGTGGWNEQFF.

The genes are TRBV2 and TRBJ2-4, with TRBD1 matching 7 bases. This CDR3 comprises 14 residues. The germline V gene has CDR1 SNHLY and CDR2 FYNNEI. V lost 1 base to trimming and J lost 4 bases; unmatched junction nucleotides: 1. CDR3 DNA: TGTGCCAGCAGTGAAGGGGGACAGAAAAACATTCAGTACTTC. Protein product: CASSEGGQKNIQYF. The complete variable domain, with remaining parts taken from reference TRBV2 and TRBJ2-4, reads EPEVTQTPSHQVTQMGQEVILRCVPISNHLYFYWYRQILGQKVEFLVSFYNNEISEKSEIFDDQFSVERPDGSNFTLKIRSTKLEDSAMYFCASSEGGQKNIQYFGAGTRLSVL.

The chain employs TRBV11-2 and TRBJ1-2, with TRBD1 identical over 8 bases. Germline-derived CDR1 and CDR2 are SGHAT and FQNNGV. V was pared by 1 base and J by 4 bases, with 5 bases of the junction left unmatched. The CDR3 is 15 residues long. The CDR3 nucleotides are TGTGCCAGCAGCTTAGCTCTTGGACAGGGCTATGGCTACACCTTC. Translating it yields CASSLALGQGYGYTF.

The V and J genes are TRBV18 and TRBJ2-3, with D perhaps given as TRBD1 or TRBD2 (5 bases each). The CDR3 is made up of 14 amino acids. V lost 3 bases to trimming and J lost 2 bases, with 9 bases between them. Germline V gene lookup returns CDR1 KGHSH and CDR2 LQKENI. The CDR3 DNA reads as TGTGCCAGCTCACCCCCGGGGACCACAGATACGCAGTATTTT. Amino acid sequence: CASSPPGTTDTQYF.

This sequence joins TRBV3-1 (or the pseudogene TRBV3-2) and TRBJ2-1, with TRBD2 matching over 11 bases. J gave up 2 bases and V 5 bases, and 14 bases lay outside the gene matches. The CDR3 is 19 residues long. The germline V gene encodes CDR1 LGHDT and CDR2 YNNKEL (reference sequence). CDR3 sequence (DNA): TGTGCCAGCAGCTTACAGGGAACTAGCGGGGGCCTGACCTACAATGAGCAGTTCTTC. Its protein product is CASSLQGTSGGLTYNEQFF.

This clone has only a few counts. The chain joins TRBV5-1 to TRBJ2-1, with TRBD2 identical over 12 bases. The CDR3 totals 15 residues. V lost 3 bases and J lost 4; bases outside the gene matches: 2. Germline V gene lookup returns CDR1 SGHRS and CDR2 YFSETQ. As DNA, the CDR3 is TGCGCCAGCAGCTCCACTAGCGGGGGGTACAATGAGCAGTTCTTC. This gives the protein CASSSTSGGYNEQFF.

This sequence joins TRBV4-2 and TRBJ1-2, with D uncertain. The CDR3 sequence is 11 residues long. The V and J ends lost 3 bases and 4 bases respectively, with 3 bases between them. The germline V gene has CDR1 LGHNA and CDR2 YNFKEQ. The CDR3 DNA sequence: TGTGCCAGCAGCCAGGGCTATGGCTACACCTTC. Translated: CASSQGYGYTF.

The rearrangement links TRBV6-5 to TRBJ1-5; TRBD1 is a possible D gene (5 bases). Trimming took off 5 bases at V and 5 bases at J, with 13 bases between the two ends. This CDR3 has 14 amino acids. Germline CDR1 reads MNHEY; CDR2 reads SVGAGI. CDR3 DNA: TGTGCCAGCAGTCACTGGGACGGTGATCAGCCCCAGCATTTT. Its protein product is CASSHWDGDQPQHF.

This chain links TRBV19 with TRBJ1-5, with D perhaps TRBD1 (5 bases). Germline values: CDR1 LNHDA, CDR2 SQIVND (reference sequence). V was clipped by 5 bases and J by 3 bases, with 8 bases between them. The CDR3 is 13 residues long. The CDR3 loop is CASSVTDNQPQHF. The CDR3 coding sequence is TGTGCCAGTAGTGTGACAGACAATCAGCCCCAGCATTTT.

The CDR3 protein is CASSPKSSGAPGNEQFF. The CDR3, as DNA: TGTGCCAGCTCACCTAAGTCTAGCGGGGCCCCGGGCAATGAGCAGTTCTTC. This chain uses TRBV18 with TRBJ2-1; 9 nucleotides match TRBD2. The trim removed 3 bases at V and 6 bases at J, leaving 12 bases unmatched. Germline CDR1 is KGHSH and CDR2 is LQKENI. This CDR3 is built from 17 residues.

A few counts support this clone. V gene TRBV4-2 combines with J gene TRBJ1-5, with D possibly being TRBD1 (6 bases). The CDR3 covers 15 residues. Germline-derived CDR1 and CDR2 are LGHNA and YNFKEQ. Between the trimmed V and J ends, which lost 3 bases and 4 bases, there was a span of 13 bases. CDR3 DNA sequence: TGTGCCAGCAGCCAGGAGGGAACAGGGAATCAGCCCCAGCATTTT. Translated: CASSQEGTGNQPQHF.

This chain uses TRBV24-1 with TRBJ2-5; 8 bases align to TRBD1. The germline V gene encodes CDR1 KGHDR and CDR2 SFDVKD. The CDR3 extends over 16 amino acids. V lost 4 bases and J lost 5; bases outside the gene matches: 11. CDR3 bases: TGTGCCACCAGTGACCCTGACAGGGGTGCTAGGGAGACCCAGTACTTC. Its protein is CATSDPDRGARETQYF.

This clone came up once. This chain links TRBV11-3 with TRBJ2-3, with D uncertain. CDR1 and CDR2 from the germline V gene are SGHNT and YENEEA. Between the trimmed V and J ends, which lost 5 bases and 0 bases, there was a span of 9 bases. CDR3 length: 14 amino acids. CDR3 DNA: TGTGCCAGCAGCCTATCGAAAAGCACAGATACGCAGTATTTT. Residues: CASSLSKSTDTQYF.